Sequencing of this T cell receptor beta chain was carried out in a study of blood T cell repertoires in COVID-19. Study context: T cells, B-cell-depleted T cells, or PBMCs supplied cDNA or gDNA.

In the study's own analysis: Estimation of nucleated cell counts relied on the amplification of reference gene primers. Repertoires were generated with immunoSEQ multiplex PCR, while TCRdb's copy carries only in-frame clones and drops some. Clone size and the V and J calls come from that table; the DNA yielded D and trimming. This table holds 150,000 or so clones, approximately 70% found once. This clone was recorded only once. V was clipped by 6 bases and J by 5 bases, with 13 bases between them. From germline, CDR1 is SGHTA and CDR2 FQGNSA. The CDR3 length is 13 residues. The rearrangement joins TRBV7-2 to TRBJ2-5; no definite D call. The sample consisted of peripheral blood. The sequence was obtained from a woman in her seventies with acute or convalescent COVID-19. The CDR3 reads CASRFPPGETQYF. CDR3 in DNA: TGTGCCAGCAGATTCCCCCCCGGGGAGACCCAGTACTTC.